This is a list of T cell receptor beta chains from one sample in a study of T cell repertoires in ileal Crohn's disease. Method: immunoSEQ multiplex PCR; TCRdb's copy keeps in-frame clones and lacks some. The sample consists of some 4,200 clones, 69% of them appearing once. The specimen was ileal tissue. These receptors originate from an adult with Crohn's disease. The CDR3 runs from the conserved cysteine through the conserved F or W. D genes are given only for firm matches. Expanded clones are given a class, and other clones once, few, many or no size at all.

length	V	J	size	D	DNA	CDR3
13	TRBV6-6	TRBJ2-3	-	TRBD1	TGTGCCAGCATCAGGGGGCCCTTAGATACGCAGTATTTT	CASIRGPLDTQYF
14	TRBV5-1	TRBJ1-2	-	-	TGCGCCAGCAGCCCCGGACAGTCCTCCTATGGCTACACCTTC	CASSPGQSSYGYTF
16	TRBV5-1	TRBJ2-1	-	TRBD2	TGCGCCAGCAGCTTGGATCCCGGGGGGTCCTACAATGAGCAGTTCTTC	CASSLDPGGSYNEQFF
17	TRBV9	TRBJ2-2	few	TRBD2	TGTGCCAGCAGCGCCGAAGGGACTAGCGGGATCACCGGGGAGCTGTTTTTT	CASSAEGTSGITGELFF
14	TRBV4-2	TRBJ2-1	-	TRBD2	TGTGCCAGCAGCCCTAGCGGCTCCTACAATGAGCAGTTCTTC	CASSPSGSYNEQFF
15	TRBV2	TRBJ2-3	-	TRBD2	TGTGCCAGCAGTGATCTAGCGGGGGGGCAAGATACGCAGTATTTT	CASSDLAGGQDTQYF
15	TRBV25-1	TRBJ2-7	-	TRBD1	TGTGCCAGCAGTGAATTCGGGACAGGGGGCTACGAGCAGTACTTC	CASSEFGTGGYEQYF
16	TRBV27	TRBJ1-6	-	-	TGTGCCAGCAGTACTCCCCCCTTTTGGCCGGGTTCACCCCTCCACTTT	CASSTPPFWPGSPLHF
12	TRBV5-6	TRBJ2-1	-	-	TGTGCCAGCAGCTTGGACAGGGAGGAGCAGTTCTTC	CASSLDREEQFF
15	TRBV29-1	TRBJ2-3	few	TRBD2	TGCAGCGTTGTTTTAGCGGGGGGATTCACAGATACGCAGTATTTT	CSVVLAGGFTDTQYF
13	TRBV14	TRBJ2-7	-	TRBD1	TGTGCCAGCAGCCATATCACAGGGGCCGAGCAGTACTTC	CASSHITGAEQYF
15	TRBV4-3	TRBJ1-1	-	TRBD1	TGCGCCAGCAGCCAATGGGGGACAGGGAACACTGAAGCTTTCTTT	CASSQWGTGNTEAFF
14	TRBV5-1	TRBJ1-3	few	-	TGCGCCAGCAGCTTGGCAGAATCTGGAAACACCATATATTTT	CASSLAESGNTIYF
14	TRBV5-4	TRBJ2-7	-	-	TGTGCCAGCAGCTTTTCAGAGGGATCCTACGAGCAGTACTTC	CASSFSEGSYEQYF
13	TRBV5-1	TRBJ1-2	medium-sized	-	TGCGCCAGCGGGGAGGCCTCTAACTATGGCTACACCTTC	CASGEASNYGYTF
15	TRBV4-3	TRBJ2-1	-	-	TGCGCCAGCGGGGCAGATGTTAGCTCCTACAATGAGCAGTTCTTC	CASGADVSSYNEQFF
13	TRBV4-3	TRBJ1-2	-	-	TGCGCCAGCAGCCAAGACACTAACTATGGCTACACCTTC	CASSQDTNYGYTF
16	TRBV11-2	TRBJ1-2	-	-	TGTGCCAGCAGCTTACAGGTGGGGGAGGCGAACTATGGCTACACCTTC	CASSLQVGEANYGYTF
15	TRBV6-1	TRBJ1-4	-	TRBD1	TGTGCCAGCAATGGACAGGGCTCTACTAATGAAAAACTGTTTTTT	CASNGQGSTNEKLFF
16	TRBV13	TRBJ1-3	-	-	TGTGCCAGCAGCTTAAAATCCCTTCTCTCTGGAAACACCATATATTTT	CASSLKSLLSGNTIYF
14	TRBV2	TRBJ1-2	-	TRBD1	TGTGCCAGCAGTTTGACAGGGGCTAACTATGGCTACACCTTC	CASSLTGANYGYTF
13	TRBV7-2	TRBJ2-7	-	-	TGTGCCAGCAGCTTTAGGCAGGGGCACGAGCAGTACTTC	CASSFRQGHEQYF
15	TRBV6-5	TRBJ1-6	-	TRBD1	TGTGCCAGCAAGACCACGACAGGGTTACGGTCACCCCTCCACTTT	CASKTTTGLRSPLHF
13	TRBV5-1	TRBJ1-1	-	TRBD1	TGCGCCAGCAGCACGGGACAGGGGAACGTCGCTTTCTTT	CASSTGQGNVAFF
16	TRBV4-1	TRBJ2-3	-	TRBD2	TGCGCCAGCAGCCAAGCACGGGGGGGTAGCACAGATACGCAGTATTTT	CASSQARGGSTDTQYF
11	TRBV30	TRBJ1-2	once	-	TGTGCCTGGTCTTCAGCGACGCTCTACACCTTC	CAWSSATLYTF
17	TRBV13	TRBJ1-6	-	-	TGTGCCAGCAGCTCTAAACCCCGGGGGGGGTATAATTCACCCCTCCACTTT	CASSSKPRGGYNSPLHF
17	TRBV4-1	TRBJ2-1	-	TRBD2	TGCGCCAGCAGCCCTCTCCGGACGGGGGGTCTTTACAATGAGCAGTTCTTC	CASSPLRTGGLYNEQFF
16	TRBV7-4	TRBJ2-2	few	TRBD2	TGTGCCAGCAGCTTTGGACTAGCGGGGATTGCCGGGGAGCTGTTTTTT	CASSFGLAGIAGELFF
14	TRBV7-8	TRBJ2-7	-	TRBD2	TGTGCCAGCAGCTCGCCGGGACTAGCGGGGGAGCAGTACTTC	CASSSPGLAGEQYF
15	TRBV6-6	TRBJ2-1	few	-	TGTGCCAGCAGTTACTCTACAGGGCCCCTCAATGAGCAGTTCTTC	CASSYSTGPLNEQFF
19	TRBV9	TRBJ2-3	-	TRBD2	TGTGCCAGCAGCCACCCAACTAGCGGGGGGGCCATCGGAACAGATACGCAGTATTTT	CASSHPTSGGAIGTDTQYF
17	TRBV5-1	TRBJ2-2	-	TRBD1	TGCGCCAGCAGCTTGGACGGACAGGGGGCGCGTACCGGGGAGCTGTTTTTT	CASSLDGQGARTGELFF
15	TRBV7-2	TRBJ2-5	-	TRBD1	TGTGCCAGCAGCCCAGACAGGGGGCTTGGGGAGACCCAGTACTTC	CASSPDRGLGETQYF
14	TRBV6-1	TRBJ1-5	-	-	TGTGCCAGCAGTGGAGCGGCCCCAGATCAGCCCCAGCATTTT	CASSGAAPDQPQHF
15	TRBV5-6	TRBJ2-1	-	-	TGTGCCAGCAGCTGGGGGGACAGCCAATACAATGAGCAGTTCTTC	CASSWGDSQYNEQFF
17	TRBV29-1	TRBJ2-3	-	TRBD1	TGCAGCGTTGAGGGGATAGGGACAGCTCCCAGCACAGATACGCAGTATTTT	CSVEGIGTAPSTDTQYF
15	TRBV6-1	TRBJ2-7	-	-	TGTGCCAGCAGTGCTTGGGCAGGGGCGTCCTACGAGCAGTACTTC	CASSAWAGASYEQYF
15	TRBV6-5	TRBJ2-2	few	-	TGTGCCAGCAGTTACTCGGCCGATGAGGTCGGGGAGCTGTTTTTT	CASSYSADEVGELFF
14	TRBV9	TRBJ2-7	-	-	TGTGCCAGCAGCGTAGGGTGGGGCGACTACGAGCAGTACTTC	CASSVGWGDYEQYF
14	TRBV5-5	TRBJ1-1	-	-	TGTGCCAGCAGCTTCCGCCCAGGTAACACTGAAGCTTTCTTT	CASSFRPGNTEAFF
10	TRBV6-4	TRBJ1-4	-	-	TGTGCCAGCTTGGGAGGAAAACTGTTTTTT	CASLGGKLFF
14	TRBV18	TRBJ2-7	-	TRBD2	TGTGCCAGCTCTCGAGCGGGGGCCGCCTACGAGCAGTACTTC	CASSRAGAAYEQYF
11	TRBV29-1	TRBJ2-1	few	TRBD2	TGCAGCGTCGGGGGGTACAATGAGCAGTTCTTC	CSVGGYNEQFF
16	TRBV6-5	TRBJ2-1	-	-	TGTGCCAGCAGTTACGGAGGACTCCCTAATTTCAATGAGCAGTTCTTC	CASSYGGLPNFNEQFF
14	TRBV5-1	TRBJ2-1	-	-	TGCGCCAGCAGCCCGCGGACAGAGTACAATGAGCAGTTCTTC	CASSPRTEYNEQFF
16	TRBV27	TRBJ2-7	-	-	TGTGCCAGCAGTTTAATCTGGGGCCGGCGCTCCTACGAGCAGTACTTC	CASSLIWGRRSYEQYF
15	TRBV5-1	TRBJ1-3	-	-	TGCGCCAGCAGCCCCCAGGCGGGAACTGGAAACACCATATATTTT	CASSPQAGTGNTIYF
16	TRBV4-3	TRBJ2-5	-	TRBD2	TGCGCCAGCAGCCAAGGGGTCGCGGGGGGAGGGGAGACCCAGTACTTC	CASSQGVAGGGETQYF
19	TRBV5-1	TRBJ1-5	-	-	TGCGCCAGCAGCTTGAAATCGCAACCTAAGCCTTATAGCAATCAGCCCCAGCATTTT	CASSLKSQPKPYSNQPQHF
14	TRBV5-8	TRBJ1-5	-	-	TGTGCCAGCAGCTTAACGGGGGGCTATCAGCCCCAGCATTTT	CASSLTGGYQPQHF
15	TRBV7-3	TRBJ2-3	-	-	TGTGCCAGCAGCTTGACGGACTCTTTCACAGATACGCAGTATTTT	CASSLTDSFTDTQYF
18	TRBV13	TRBJ2-5	few	TRBD1	TGTGCCAGCAGCTTCTACCGACTGGACAGGGGGCATCGGGAGACCCAGTACTTC	CASSFYRLDRGHRETQYF
13	TRBV9	TRBJ1-1	few	TRBD1	TGTGCCAGCAGCCGAGGACAGGATGGGCTAGCTTTCTTT	CASSRGQDGLAFF
14	TRBV2	TRBJ2-7	few	-	TGTGCCAGCAGTGAAGTGTACACCTCCTACGAGCAGTACTTC	CASSEVYTSYEQYF
14	TRBV2	TRBJ2-7	once	TRBD1	TGTGCCAGCAGGGACAGGGGGCGAGGCTACGAGCAGTACTTC	CASRDRGRGYEQYF
13	TRBV5-4	TRBJ1-5	few	-	TGTGCCAGCAGCTTGGACAGGGTAACGCCCCAGCATTTT	CASSLDRVTPQHF